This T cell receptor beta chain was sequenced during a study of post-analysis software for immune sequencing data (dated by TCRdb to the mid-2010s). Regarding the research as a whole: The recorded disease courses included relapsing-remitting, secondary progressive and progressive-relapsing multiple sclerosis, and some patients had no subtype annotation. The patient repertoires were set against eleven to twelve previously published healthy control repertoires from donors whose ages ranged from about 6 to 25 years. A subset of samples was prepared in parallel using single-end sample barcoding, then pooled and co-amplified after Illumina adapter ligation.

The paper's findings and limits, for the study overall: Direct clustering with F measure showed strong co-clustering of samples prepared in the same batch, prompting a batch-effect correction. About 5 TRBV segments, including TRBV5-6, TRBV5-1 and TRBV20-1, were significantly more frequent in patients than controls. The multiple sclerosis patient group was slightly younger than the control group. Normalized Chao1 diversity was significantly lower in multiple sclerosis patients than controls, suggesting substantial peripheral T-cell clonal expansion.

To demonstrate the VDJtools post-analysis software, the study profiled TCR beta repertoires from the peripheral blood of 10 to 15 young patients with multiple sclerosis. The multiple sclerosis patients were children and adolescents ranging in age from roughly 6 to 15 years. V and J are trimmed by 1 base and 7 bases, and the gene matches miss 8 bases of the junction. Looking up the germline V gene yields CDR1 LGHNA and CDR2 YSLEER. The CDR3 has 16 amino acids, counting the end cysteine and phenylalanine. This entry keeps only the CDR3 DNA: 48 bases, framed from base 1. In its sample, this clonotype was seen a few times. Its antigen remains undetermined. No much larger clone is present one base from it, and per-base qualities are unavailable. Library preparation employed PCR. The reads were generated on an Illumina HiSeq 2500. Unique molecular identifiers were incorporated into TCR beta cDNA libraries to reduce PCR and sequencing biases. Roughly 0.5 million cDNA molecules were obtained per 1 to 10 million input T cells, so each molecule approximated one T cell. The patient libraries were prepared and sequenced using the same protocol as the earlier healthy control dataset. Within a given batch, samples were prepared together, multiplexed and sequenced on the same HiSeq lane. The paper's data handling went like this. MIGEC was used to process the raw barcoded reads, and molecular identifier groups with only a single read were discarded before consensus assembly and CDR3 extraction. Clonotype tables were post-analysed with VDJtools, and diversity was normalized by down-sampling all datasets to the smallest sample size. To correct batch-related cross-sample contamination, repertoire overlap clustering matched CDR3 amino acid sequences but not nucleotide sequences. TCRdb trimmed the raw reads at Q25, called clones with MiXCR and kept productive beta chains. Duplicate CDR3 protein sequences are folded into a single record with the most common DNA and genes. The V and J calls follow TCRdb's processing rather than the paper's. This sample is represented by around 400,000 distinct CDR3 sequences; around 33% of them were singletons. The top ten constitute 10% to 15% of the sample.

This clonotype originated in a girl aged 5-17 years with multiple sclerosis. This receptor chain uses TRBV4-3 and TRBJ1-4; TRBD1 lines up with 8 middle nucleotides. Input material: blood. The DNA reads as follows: TGCGCCAGCAGCCAAGTGTCTGGCAGGGGGCCTGAAAAACTGTTTTTT. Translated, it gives CASSQVSGRGPEKLFF.